This T cell receptor (beta chain) was retrieved from a study of blood T cell repertoires in COVID-19. Overall study: T cells, B-cell-depleted T cells, or PBMCs provided the cDNA or gDNA that served as material.

Under the authors' procedure: Using reference gene primer amplification, nucleated cell counts were estimated. Produced via immunoSEQ multiplex PCR; TCRdb's table is partial and in-frame only. V, J and clone size were drawn from that table, and D and trimming were deduced from the DNA. The sample lists about 270,000 clones, approximately 81% occurring once. Trimming cost V 4 bases and J 3 bases; bases outside gene matches: 14. The CDR3 has 18 amino acids. The germline V gene has CDR1 SGHNT and CDR2 YYREEE (reference sequence). The specimen sequenced was peripheral blood. The gene calls are TRBV5-4 and TRBJ2-3; the match to TRBD2 covers 10 bases. This TCR came from a woman aged 18-30 years with acute or convalescent COVID-19. CDR3 amino acids: CASSLKFFTSGMTDTQYF. For the CDR3, the DNA is TGTGCCAGCAGCCTCAAATTTTTTACTAGCGGGATGACAGATACGCAGTATTTT.